This TCR beta chain was identified in a study of cytomegalovirus exposure and HLA in healthy donors. Germline assignment: CDR1 GTSNPN and CDR2 SVGIG (reference sequence). V shed 7 bases, J shed 9 bases, and the junction held 12 bases outside the gene matches. This CDR3 is built from 13 residues. To note about this clone: Its antigen is currently unknown.

The PCR used 60 Vbeta and 13 Jbeta primers. Produced via immunoSEQ multiplex PCR; TCRdb's table is partial and in-frame only. The data contain 150,000 or so clones, 75% to 85% of them singletons. Findings and caveats of the study: Certain sequence variants were highly shared and formed a cluster, and this cluster was likely a sequencing artifact. TCR beta sequences numbering 15,000 to 20,000 were associated with HLA alleles at 0.05 false discovery rate in a later analysis.

This receptor was identified in a man aged 25-45 years in good health and CMV-seropositive. The sequencing sample was made of PBMCs. This chain links TRBV30 with TRBJ2-7, with 10 bases aligning to TRBD1. The CDR3 is CAFTTGGGFRQYF. CDR3 sequence (DNA): TGTGCCTTCACGACAGGGGGCGGATTCAGGCAGTACTTC.